Listed here is a single T cell receptor (beta chain). As processed by the authors: Counts of nucleated cells, estimated from reference gene primer amplification, were obtained. The repertoire was sequenced with immunoSEQ multiplex PCR; TCRdb's copy has only in-frame clones and lacks some. That table gives V, J and clone size, and the DNA gave D and trimming. The sample gives about 73,000 clones, about 86% of which show up once; around 5% is in the top ten. V lost 3 bases and J lost 5, with 11 bases in between. The CDR3 runs 14 residues. CDR1 and CDR2 (germline): MDHEN, SYDVKM. The data were taken from a study of blood T cell repertoires in COVID-19. Across the whole study: Samples of COVID-19 (acute and convalescent) were obtained from the United States, Italy and Spain. T cells, B-cell-depleted T cells, or PBMCs provided the cDNA or gDNA that served as material.

The sequencing input was peripheral blood. The gene calls are TRBV28 and TRBJ1-3, with D maybe TRBD1 (6 bases). This receptor was obtained from a man between 45 and 60 years old with active COVID-19. The CDR3 here is CASSFTGPRNTIYF. CDR3 DNA: TGTGCCAGCAGTTTTACAGGGCCTCGAAACACCATATATTTT. Full variable domain (outside the CDR3, taken from reference TRBV28 and TRBJ1-3): DVKVTQSSRYLVKRTGEKVFLECVQDMDHENMFWYRQDPGLGLRLIYFSYDVKMKEKGDIPEGYSVSREKKERFSLILESASTNQTSMYLCASSFTGPRNTIYFGEGSWLTVV.